This T cell receptor (beta chain) is from a study of cytomegalovirus exposure and HLA in healthy donors. Amplification used 60 Vbeta primers and 13 Jbeta primers. Sequencing was performed with immunoSEQ multiplex PCR; in TCRdb, only in-frame clones are kept and a portion is missing. The data show approximately 250,000 clones, approximately 81% seen once. The germline V and J ends were trimmed by 5 bases and 7 bases, with 15 bases remaining between them. Germline CDR1 and CDR2: PRHDT and FYEKMQ (reference sequence). This CDR3 has 15 amino acids. Notes on this clone: Its specificity is not known.

Findings and limits, study-wide: Trimming of TCR beta V- and J-genes showed a link, identified in a later analysis, to a missense DCLRE1C variant. Common viral pathogens seemed, in a later analysis, to connect with several of the most significant clusters. According to reports, the classifier identified cytomegalovirus status with high specificity and sensitivity.

The sequencing sample was made of PBMCs. The TCR comes from a girl aged 2 to 10 in good health and CMV-seronegative. This chain uses TRBV13 with TRBJ1-6; D is undetermined. The CDR3 coding sequence is TGTGCCAGCAGCCGCCTGAGACTTCAGAATTCACCCCTCCACTTT. It yields the protein CASSRLRLQNSPLHF.